A single sample gave rise to the 12 T cell receptor beta chains below, sequenced in a study of T cells after yellow fever vaccination. TCRdb reanalysed the 5' RACE reads using MiXCR and keeps one entry per CDR3 protein. The table has about 360,000 distinct CDR3 sequences, 6.2% seen once; the top ten hold approximately 15%. The input for sequencing was PBMCs, taken 5 days after the yellow fever booster vaccination. The receptors come from a man aged 30 to 39 who received the YFV17D yellow fever vaccine.

This clonotype was recorded at least ten times. This rearrangement joins TRBV18 to TRBJ2-2; D remains unclear. Germline CDR1 is KGHSH and CDR2 is LQKENI. The CDR3 is 14 amino acids. The V gene lost 3 bases and the J gene lost 5 bases, with 10 bases spanning the gap. CDR3 DNA sequence: TGTGCCAGCTCACCGGAGCCGGTTACCGGGGAGCTGTTTTTT. Protein product: CASSPEPVTGELFF.

This clonotype was recorded many times. The V gene is TRBV15, the J gene TRBJ2-1; 8 bases are a match to TRBD2. Per the germline V gene, CDR1 is LNHNV and CDR2 is YYDKDF (reference sequence). The CDR3 has 18 amino acids. The ends lost 0 bases at V and 2 bases at J; junction bases unmatched: 9. CDR3 amino acids: CATSRDWNGRAPYNEQFF. The CDR3 nucleotides read TGTGCCACCAGCAGAGATTGGAACGGGAGGGCCCCCTACAATGAGCAGTTCTTC.

This chain's CDR3 is CASSYSSPGQETQYF. In DNA, the CDR3 is TGTGCCAGCAGTTACTCGAGTCCAGGCCAAGAGACCCAGTACTTC. The rearrangement uses TRBV6-5 and TRBJ2-5; D not certain. Trimming shortened V by 0 bases and J by 1 base, and 9 bases separated the two germline ends. Per germline, CDR1 MNHEY and CDR2 SVGAGI. This CDR3 is built from 15 residues.

In this sample, this clonotype turned up a few times. One end of the junction fails to match germline, which may point to a read error. This chain connects TRBV11-2 to TRBJ2-1, with D possibly TRBD2 on 6 matching bases. Germline CDR1 SGHAT, CDR2 FQNNGV. CDR3 length: 11 residues. CDR3: CASSLGRARDF. CDR3 in DNA: TGTGCCAGCAGCTTAGGGAGGGCCAGGGACTTC.

The chain carries TRBV5-6 and TRBJ1-1; perhaps TRBD1 as D (5 bases). Looked up from germline, CDR1 is SGHDT and CDR2 is YYEEEE. The CDR3 contains 14 residues. Trimming pared 3 bases from V and 0 bases from J, leaving 9 bases between. CDR3: CASSWRTLNTEAFF. CDR3 coding DNA: TGTGCCAGCAGCTGGAGGACACTGAACACTGAAGCTTTCTTT.

This clonotype was observed at least ten times. The V call is TRBV19, the J call TRBJ2-2; possibly TRBD1 for D (6 bases). This CDR3 spans 13 amino acids. The germline gives CDR1 LNHDA, CDR2 SQIVND (reference sequence). With 7 bases removed from V and 8 bases from J, the gap between germline ends came to 14 bases. Written as DNA, the CDR3 is TGTGCCAGTATGGGGGCCTTAGGTGGGGAGCTGTTTTTT. Translated: CASMGALGGELFF.

This clonotype came up a few times. The rearrangement joins TRBV19 to TRBJ2-5; possible D gene TRBD1, 6 bases. V dropped 5 bases and J dropped 5 bases, with 12 bases sitting between them. CDR3 length: 13 amino acids. Germline-derived CDR1 and CDR2 are LNHDA and SQIVND (reference sequence). For the CDR3, the DNA is TGTGCCAGTAGTGCACAGGGTCGGGAGACCCAGTACTTC. Its protein product is CASSAQGRETQYF.

Written as DNA, the CDR3 is TGCAGTGCTTCGGGACTAGCGGGACCATACAATGAGCAGTTCTTC. As protein: CSASGLAGPYNEQFF. The chain links TRBV20-1 to TRBJ2-1, with 13 positions matching TRBD2. Germline CDR1 DFQATT, CDR2 SNEGSKA (reference sequence). The V segment lost 5 bases and the J segment 4 bases; nucleotides outside the gene matches: 5. This CDR3 comprises 15 residues.

This clonotype has just a few counts. The CDR3 sequence: CAISESGGTNTGELFF. CDR3 nucleotides: TGTGCCATCAGTGAGTCTGGAGGGACGAACACCGGGGAGCTGTTTTTT. The rearrangement uses TRBV10-3 and TRBJ2-2; maybe TRBD2 (6 bases). Trimming took 0 bases from V and 0 from J, leaving 8 bases between them. Germline CDR1 reads ENHRY; CDR2 reads SYGVKD. CDR3 length: 16 amino acids.

The gene calls are TRBV19 and TRBJ2-1; 11 bases fit TRBD2. This CDR3 spans 16 amino acids. The junction had 3 bases not matched to a gene; V was cut back by 4 bases and J by 1 base. From germline, CDR1 is LNHDA and CDR2 SQIVND (reference sequence). As DNA, the CDR3 is TGTGCCAGTAGTAGGGGACTAGCGGTTTCCTACAATGAGCAGTTCTTC. Protein: CASSRGLAVSYNEQFF.

This chain connects TRBV20-1 to TRBJ2-3; weak D call: TRBD1 (5 bases). Trimming left V 8 bases short and J 2 bases short, with 17 bases between. The CDR3 has 14 residues. CDR1 and CDR2 (germline): DFQATT, SNEGSKA (reference sequence). In nucleotides, the CDR3 is TGCAGTCCTTACGGACACTCGGCCACAGATACGCAGTATTTT. This sequence encodes CSPYGHSATDTQYF.

The chain employs TRBV6-5 and TRBJ2-3, with TRBD1 as a possible D gene (6 bases). Germline loops: CDR1 MNHEY, CDR2 SVGAGI. The CDR3 contains 16 residues. V was clipped by 0 bases and J by 8 bases, with 18 bases between them. In DNA, the CDR3 is TGTGCCAGCAGTTACTCGAACAGGGTACAGGCCGGTACGCAGTATTTT. It encodes CASSYSNRVQAGTQYF.